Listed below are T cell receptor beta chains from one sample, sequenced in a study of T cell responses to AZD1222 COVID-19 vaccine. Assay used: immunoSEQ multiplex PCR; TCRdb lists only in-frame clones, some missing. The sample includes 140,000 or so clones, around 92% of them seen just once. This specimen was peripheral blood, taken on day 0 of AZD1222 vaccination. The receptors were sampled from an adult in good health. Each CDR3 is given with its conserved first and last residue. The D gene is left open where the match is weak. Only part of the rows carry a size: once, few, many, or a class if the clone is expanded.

TGCAGCGTTGTAGGGACAGAATACGAGCAGTACTTC | CSVVGTEYEQYF | TRBJ2-7 | . | TRBV29-1 | TRBD1
TGTGCCAGCAGAAGCGGGGAATATGAAGCTTTCTTT | CASRSGEYEAFF | TRBJ1-1 | . | TRBV11-3 | .
TGCGCCAGCAGCTTGGCGCTAGCGGACACAGATACGCAGTATTTT | CASSLALADTDTQYF | TRBJ2-3 | . | TRBV5-1 | TRBD2
TGTGCCAGCAGCTTAGGAAGGGATATCTACGAGCAGTACTTC | CASSLGRDIYEQYF | TRBJ2-7 | . | TRBV11-2 | .
TGTGCCAGCAGCTTAGACCCGCCAGGTAACACTGAAGCTTTCTTT | CASSLDPPGNTEAFF | TRBJ1-1 | . | TRBV7-9 | .
TGTGCCAGTAGTCGTACAGGGTTTCAGCCCCAGCATTTT | CASSRTGFQPQHF | TRBJ1-5 | . | TRBV19 | .
TGTGCCAGCAGCCAATTCCTGGGGCCCTCTCCGACTAGCGAGCAGTACTTC | CASSQFLGPSPTSEQYF | TRBJ2-7 | . | TRBV3-1/TRBV3-2 | .
TGTGCCAGCAGTTTATACAGGATAAATTCACCCCTCCACTTT | CASSLYRINSPLHF | TRBJ1-6 | few | TRBV28 | .
TGTGCCAGCAGCGGGACAGGCCAAGAGACCCAGTACTTC | CASSGTGQETQYF | TRBJ2-5 | . | TRBV2 | TRBD1
TGTGCCAGTAGTACGGAGGGCGGCACCGGGGAGCTGTTTTTT | CASSTEGGTGELFF | TRBJ2-2 | . | TRBV19 | .
TGCGCCAGCAGCACACGCGCGGGGGGCTACAATGAGCAGTTCTTC | CASSTRAGGYNEQFF | TRBJ2-1 | once | TRBV5-1 | TRBD2
TGCAGTGCTCCCTCGCCGGACTGGCAGTTCTTC | CSAPSPDWQFF | TRBJ2-1 | . | TRBV20-1 | .
TGTGCCAGCAGTTTTGGGCCGGGACAGGCTAGGAGCTCCTACGAGCAGTACTTC | CASSFGPGQARSSYEQYF | TRBJ2-7 | . | TRBV28 | TRBD1
TGTGCCAGCAGTTTATTGGGAGTGGGGCGGGGGCCCCGCACAGATACGCAGTATTTT | CASSLLGVGRGPRTDTQYF | TRBJ2-3 | . | TRBV27 | .
TGTGCCAGCAGTCCGGGACAGGGTGGCTATGGCTACACCTTC | CASSPGQGGYGYTF | TRBJ1-2 | once | TRBV28 | TRBD1
TGCGCCAGCAGCCAAGTCGCGACCGAGGCCTCCTACGAGCAGTACTTC | CASSQVATEASYEQYF | TRBJ2-7 | . | TRBV4-3 | .
TGCGCCAGCAGCTGGGGGACGTCGCGCCCCTCGCCGGGCTACAATGAGCAGTTCTTC | CASSWGTSRPSPGYNEQFF | TRBJ2-1 | once | TRBV5-1 | .
TGTGCCAGTAGTATACGGGGACAGGGGATGCGATATGGCTACACCTTC | CASSIRGQGMRYGYTF | TRBJ1-2 | . | TRBV19 | TRBD1
TGTGCCAGCAGCGTAAGCATGGCCCAGGAAACTGAAGCTTTCTTT | CASSVSMAQETEAFF | TRBJ1-1 | . | TRBV9 | .
TGTGCCAGCAGTCTCAGGATGGACACTGAAGCTTTCTTT | CASSLRMDTEAFF | TRBJ1-1 | once | TRBV6-2/TRBV6-3 | .
TGTGCCAGCAGCCCCAGGACAGGGGGCGTTTATGCGCAGTATTTT | CASSPRTGGVYAQYF | TRBJ2-3 | . | TRBV7-3 | TRBD1
TGTGCCAGCAGCTTATGGGGGGCAGAGAACACCGGGGAGCTGTTTTTT | CASSLWGAENTGELFF | TRBJ2-2 | . | TRBV13 | .
TGTGCCAGCAGTTTGACATACAGGGGAAACACCATATATTTT | CASSLTYRGNTIYF | TRBJ1-3 | . | TRBV28 | .
TGCGCCAGCAGTTATATCGGGGAACAAGAGACCCAGTACTTC | CASSYIGEQETQYF | TRBJ2-5 | . | TRBV5-1 | .
TGCGCCAGCACACAAGACAACTATGGCTACACCTTC | CASTQDNYGYTF | TRBJ1-2 | once | TRBV5-1 | .
TGTGCCATCAGTGACGCTTACGAGCGGGGTCAAGAGACCCAGTACTTC | CAISDAYERGQETQYF | TRBJ2-5 | . | TRBV10-3 | TRBD2
TGTGCCACCAGCAGAGGGGGCAGGGGTTACGGGAATGAGCAGTTCTTC | CATSRGGRGYGNEQFF | TRBJ2-1 | . | TRBV15 | .
TGTGCCAGTAGTATTTCCCTAGACAGCTACGAGCAGTACTTC | CASSISLDSYEQYF | TRBJ2-7 | . | TRBV19 | .
TGCAGCGCCGCCGGGGCAGGGAATGGCTACACCTTC | CSAAGAGNGYTF | TRBJ1-2 | . | TRBV29-1 | .
TGCGCCAGCAGCTTGCTGACAGAATACGAGCAGTACTTC | CASSLLTEYEQYF | TRBJ2-7 | . | TRBV5-1 | .
TGTGCCAGCAGTGAAGGGCTAGCGGAGATCTCCTACGAGCAGTACTTC | CASSEGLAEISYEQYF | TRBJ2-7 | . | TRBV6-1 | TRBD2
TGTGCCAGCAGCTTGTTTTTAGGCCGCGGGGAAGCTTTCTTT | CASSLFLGRGEAFF | TRBJ1-1 | . | TRBV5-5 | .
TGTGCCAGCAGCCCGGACAGCAACTATGGCTACACCTTC | CASSPDSNYGYTF | TRBJ1-2 | once | TRBV5-4 | .
TGTGCCAGTAGTAGTGGGGCGAATAATGAAAAACTGTTTTTT | CASSSGANNEKLFF | TRBJ1-4 | . | TRBV19 | .
TGTGCCAGCAGTCGACTAGCCCCAGATACGCAGTATTTT | CASSRLAPDTQYF | TRBJ2-3 | . | TRBV11-2 | TRBD2
TGTGCCAGCAAGCCCACAGGCCCGCTCACTGAAGCTTTCTTT | CASKPTGPLTEAFF | TRBJ1-1 | . | TRBV6-6 | .
TGTGCCAGTAGTATTAAGACAGCCTTCTATGGCTACACCTTC | CASSIKTAFYGYTF | TRBJ1-2 | once | TRBV19 | .
TGTGCTAGTGGTCGAGGACTAGCGGGGAGCCACCAAGAGACCCAGTACTTC | CASGRGLAGSHQETQYF | TRBJ2-5 | . | TRBV12-5 | TRBD2
TGTGCCAGCAGCTCCTCCGGGACCCAACCATCCTACGAGCAGTACTTC | CASSSSGTQPSYEQYF | TRBJ2-7 | . | TRBV7-2 | .
TGTGCCAGCAGTTGGGCAGATACGCAGTATTTT | CASSWADTQYF | TRBJ2-3 | few | TRBV25-1 | .
TGTGCCAGCAGCTTGCCGGGGGCGACGGTACAAGAGACCCAGTACTTC | CASSLPGATVQETQYF | TRBJ2-5 | once | TRBV5-4 | .
TGTGCCAGCAGCCGGACCGGGACCGGAAGCGGTAATTCACCCCTCCACTTT | CASSRTGTGSGNSPLHF | TRBJ1-6 | . | TRBV7-2 | .
TGCGCCAGCAGCCAACTGGCGGGGGGCGACAATGAGCAGTTCTTC | CASSQLAGGDNEQFF | TRBJ2-1 | . | TRBV4-3 | TRBD2
TGTGCCAGCAGCCAGGGGGGGTCGGATGGCTACACCTTC | CASSQGGSDGYTF | TRBJ1-2 | . | TRBV6-5 | TRBD1
TGTGCCAGCAGCTTAACTACGGGGGGGCACCTAGATACGCAGTATTTT | CASSLTTGGHLDTQYF | TRBJ2-3 | . | TRBV7-6 | TRBD2
TGTGCCAGCAGTTTGCAGGGGGGGGAGACCCAGTACTTC | CASSLQGGETQYF | TRBJ2-5 | . | TRBV12-3/TRBV12-4 | .
TGTGCCAGCAGCCAATTGGGCGGGAGAGGGGACACTGAAGCTTTCTTT | CASSQLGGRGDTEAFF | TRBJ1-1 | . | TRBV14 | .
TGTGCCAGCAGTTACGACAGGGTGCGCAATCAGCCCCAGCATTTT | CASSYDRVRNQPQHF | TRBJ1-5 | once | TRBV6-2/TRBV6-3 | TRBD1